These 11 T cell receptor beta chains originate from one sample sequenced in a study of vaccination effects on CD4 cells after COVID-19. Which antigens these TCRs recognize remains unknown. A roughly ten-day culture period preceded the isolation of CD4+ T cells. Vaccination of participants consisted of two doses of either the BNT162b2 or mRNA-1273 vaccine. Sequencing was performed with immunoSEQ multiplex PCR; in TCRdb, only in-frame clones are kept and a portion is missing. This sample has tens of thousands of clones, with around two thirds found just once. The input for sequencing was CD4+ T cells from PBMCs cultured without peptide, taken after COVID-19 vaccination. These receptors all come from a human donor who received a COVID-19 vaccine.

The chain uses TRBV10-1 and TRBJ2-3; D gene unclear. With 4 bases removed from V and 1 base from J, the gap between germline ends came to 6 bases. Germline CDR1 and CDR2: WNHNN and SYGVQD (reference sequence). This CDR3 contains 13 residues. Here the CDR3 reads CASSVRGTDTQYF. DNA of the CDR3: TGCGCCAGCAGTGTTCGGGGCACAGATACGCAGTATTTT.

CDR3 coding DNA: TGTGCCAGCTCACAAATCGACAGGGCTGGCTACACCTTC. Amino acid sequence: CASSQIDRAGYTF. The rearrangement uses TRBV18 and TRBJ1-2; 7 nucleotides line up with TRBD1. From germline, CDR1 is KGHSH and CDR2 LQKENI. With 4 bases clipped from V and 7 bases from J, the junction kept 6 bases outside the gene matches. The CDR3 consists of 13 residues.

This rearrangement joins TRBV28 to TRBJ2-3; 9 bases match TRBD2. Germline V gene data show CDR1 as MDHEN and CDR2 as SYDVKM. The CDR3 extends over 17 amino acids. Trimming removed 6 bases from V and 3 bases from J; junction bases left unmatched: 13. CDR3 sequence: CASSLGATSGGTDTQYF. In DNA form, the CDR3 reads TGTGCCAGCAGCCTTGGGGCAACAAGCGGGGGGACAGATACGCAGTATTTT.

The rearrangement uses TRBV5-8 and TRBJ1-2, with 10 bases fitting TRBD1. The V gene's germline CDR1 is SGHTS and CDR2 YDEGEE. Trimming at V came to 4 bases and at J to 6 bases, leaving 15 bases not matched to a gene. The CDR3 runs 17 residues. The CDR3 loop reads CASSPPWGDRGHHGYTF. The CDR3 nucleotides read TGTGCCAGCAGCCCCCCTTGGGGGGACAGGGGACACCATGGCTACACCTTC. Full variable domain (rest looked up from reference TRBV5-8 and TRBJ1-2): EAGVTQSPTHLIKTRGQQATLRCSPISGHTSVYWYQQALGLGLQFLLWYDEGEERNRGNFPPRFSGRQFPNYSSELNVNALELEDSALYLCASSPPWGDRGHHGYTFGSGTRLTVV.

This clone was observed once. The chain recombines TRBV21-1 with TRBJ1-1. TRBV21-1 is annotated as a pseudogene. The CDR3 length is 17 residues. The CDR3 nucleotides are TGTGCCAGCAGCAATTTCGTGTCTGGGCGGGGTCACACTGAAGCTTTCTTT. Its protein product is CASSNFVSGRGHTEAFF.

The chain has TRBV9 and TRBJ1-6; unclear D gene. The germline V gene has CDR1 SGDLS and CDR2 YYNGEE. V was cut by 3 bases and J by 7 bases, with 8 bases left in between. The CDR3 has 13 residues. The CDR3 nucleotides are TGTGCCAGCAGCGCCCTCGGGAATTCACCCCTCCACTTT. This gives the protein CASSALGNSPLHF.

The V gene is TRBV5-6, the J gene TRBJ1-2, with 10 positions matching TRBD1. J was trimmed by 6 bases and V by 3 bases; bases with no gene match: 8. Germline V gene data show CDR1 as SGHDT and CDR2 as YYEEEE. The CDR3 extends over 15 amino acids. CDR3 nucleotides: TGTGCCAGCAGCTGGGGGGACAGGGGATTCGATGGCTACACCTTC. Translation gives CASSWGDRGFDGYTF.

Here the CDR3 DNA reads TGTGCCAGCAGTTACGGGGGGCGAGAGACCCAGTACTTC. The encoded protein is CASSYGGRETQYF. V and J are TRBV6-5 and TRBJ2-5; D may correspond to TRBD1 or TRBD2 (6 bases each). Germline V gives CDR1 MNHEY, CDR2 SVGAGI. Trimming removed 2 bases from V and 4 bases from J, with 8 bases in between. CDR3 size: 13 residues.

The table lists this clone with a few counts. CDR3 DNA: TGTGCCAGCAGCTTAAAATCCACAGGGGGTAACGAGCAGTACGTC. Its protein product is CASSLKSTGGNEQYV. This chain joins TRBV11-2 and TRBJ2-7, with 8 bases identical to TRBD1. CDR3 length: 15 residues. The ends lost 2 bases at V and 5 bases at J; junction bases unmatched: 8. The germline V gene has CDR1 SGHAT and CDR2 FQNNGV.

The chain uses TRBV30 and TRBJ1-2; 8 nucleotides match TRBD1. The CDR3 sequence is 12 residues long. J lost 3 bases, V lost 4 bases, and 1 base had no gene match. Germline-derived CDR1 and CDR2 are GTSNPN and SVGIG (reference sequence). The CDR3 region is CAWTGGDYGYTF. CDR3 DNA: TGTGCCTGGACAGGGGGCGACTATGGCTACACCTTC. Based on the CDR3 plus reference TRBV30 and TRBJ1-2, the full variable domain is SQTIHQWPATLVQPVGSPLSLECTVEGTSNPNLYWYRQAAGRGLQLLFYSVGIGQISSEVPQNLSASRPQDRQFILSSKKLLLSDSGFYLCAWTGGDYGYTFGSGTRLTVV.

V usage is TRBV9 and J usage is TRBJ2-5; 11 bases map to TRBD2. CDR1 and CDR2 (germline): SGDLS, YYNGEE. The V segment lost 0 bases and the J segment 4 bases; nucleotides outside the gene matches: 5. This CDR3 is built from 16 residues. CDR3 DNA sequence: TGTGCCAGCAGCGTAGGAGTAGCGGGGGGGCGAGAGACCCAGTACTTC. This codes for CASSVGVAGGRETQYF.